Listed here is a single TCR beta chain. Its antigen is currently unknown. The repertoire was sequenced with immunoSEQ multiplex PCR; TCRdb's copy has only in-frame clones and lacks some. In the table there are some 250,000 clones, around 90% of which are singletons. This sample stems from a study of cytomegalovirus exposure and HLA in healthy donors. Overall study findings and caveats: As confirmed in vitro, a few CMV-associated chains were specific for CMV antigens. The dataset shows that most TCR sequences were rare, while some public TCRs occurred in many donors. Subsequent analysis revealed that first-cohort TCR clusters tended to co-occur in the 120 or so validation repertoires.

This CDR3 spans 14 amino acids. V gave up 7 bases and J gave up 11 bases, with 18 bases separating them. Germline-derived CDR1 and CDR2 are MDHEN and SYDVKM. The receptor's source is a woman in her late teens or twenties in good health and CMV-seronegative. J is TRBJ1-6 and V is TRBV28; D is ambiguous. Sequencing was performed on PBMCs. The CDR3 protein is CASTLTGPVAPLHF. The CDR3 DNA follows: TGTGCCAGCACCCTTACCGGTCCCGTGGCACCCCTCCACTTT. The whole variable domain, filled in from reference TRBV28 and TRBJ1-6, reads DVKVTQSSRYLVKRTGEKVFLECVQDMDHENMFWYRQDPGLGLRLIYFSYDVKMKEKGDIPEGYSVSREKKERFSLILESASTNQTSMYLCASTLTGPVAPLHFGNGTRLTVT.